What follows is one TCR beta chain and its context. Its antigen specificity is not known. Qualities for individual bases were not recorded, and no much larger clone is one base off. Library preparation employed the immunoSEQ multiplex PCR assay. For the multiplex PCR, a mixture combining 60 forward primers for TCR Vbeta segments and 13 reverse primers for TCR Jbeta segments was used. A multiplex PCR assay on genomic DNA amplified the CDR3 region of rearranged TCR beta genes. Amplified TCR beta libraries were sequenced as 87-base-pair reads on the Illumina HiSeq System. For the original study's pipeline: Across the 670 or so repertoires, a later analysis counted roughly 84 million unique TCR beta chains, around 11 million of which were shared by at least two donors. Raw reads were error-corrected and collapsed into unique sequences with a nearest-neighbor algorithm that merged closely related sequences to remove PCR and sequencing errors. V, D and J gene segments were assigned by aligning CDR3 sequences to IMGT reference sequences. For a sequence to be retained, at least a six-nucleotide match to both a V gene segment and a J gene segment was required. A rearrangement counted as productive if the CDR3 had no stop codons and remained in frame with V and J, and every other rearrangement counted as non-productive. CDR3 was defined by IMGT convention, running from the second conserved V-encoded cysteine to the conserved J-encoded phenylalanine. Sequences without an unambiguous match to a single V gene segment were excluded from the earlier analysis of 450 to 650 of the donors. An earlier analysis of fewer than 750 of the donors classified V segments as functional when productive rearrangements were above 56.7% and as segregating when the standard deviation between donors was above 5%. A statistical classification framework was developed to diagnose cytomegalovirus status using the catalog of TCR beta chain sequences. In a later analysis, V and J genes were assigned by comparing TCR nucleotide sequences against IMGT/GENE-DB human TR gene sequences. A later analysis assigned CDR3 sequences and most-parsimonious VDJ recombination scenarios with the TCRdist pipeline. In a later analysis, each TCR beta chain was defined by its CDR3 amino acid sequence together with its V-gene family, and reads lacking a unique V-gene family were excluded. As a way to deal with suspected cross-contamination and a sequencing artifact, a later analysis dropped 450 to 700 nucleotide sequences that were highly shared and had low generation probability. For each public chain, a later analysis derived a clonal expansion index from normalized ranks of inferred template counts within each repertoire. A later analysis computed generation probabilities with a VDJ recombination model fitted to out-of-frame rearrangements, and checked the results against IGoR. In a later analysis, TCR-TCR, TCR-HLA and TCR-CMV co-occurrence was scored with hypergeometric tests, and a repertoire-size bias correction was applied to TCR pairs. False discovery rates were estimated in a later analysis by permuting HLA or CMV assignments 20 times. In a later analysis, co-occurring TCRs were grouped using DBSCAN, and TCRdist sequence similarity was added for clustering within HLA-allele-positive subsets. Repertoires with fewer than 30,000 or more than 120,000 public chains were left out of co-occurrence clustering, as were five repertoires with anomalous nucleotide sharing. Imported from immuneACCESS, the table was reduced by TCRdb to in-frame sequences with V and J called. These copies leave out some clones; in studies compared against another copy, an unresolved V gene accounts for under half, and the cause of the remainder is not known. V and J calls and clone size are as listed in that table; D and trimming were resolved from the DNA. For this sample there are about 130,000 clones; around 76% appear just once. The ten largest clones add up to about 1.8% of the sample.

The source of the sample is a study of cytomegalovirus exposure and HLA in healthy donors (dated by TCRdb to about 2017). A note on the overall study: In an earlier analysis of around 540 of the donors, 276 Gb of sequence data and about 110 million unique TCR beta sequences from roughly 190 million T cells were reported. About 300 gigabases of sequencing data and around 87 million unique TCR sequences were included in an early release covering about 700 HLA-typed donors. Of the 300 to 450 genotyped donors, approximately 81% were placed in the genetic ancestry cluster associated with self-reported Caucasian donors. The study aimed to test whether signatures of past pathogen exposure could be identified by cataloging public T cell receptors. Using immunosequencing, the study profiled T cell repertoires from around 680 subjects and related those repertoires to cytomegalovirus serostatus. A separate validation cohort of 100 to 150 different subjects was used in addition to the approximately 700-subject first cohort. To predict cytomegalovirus infection status, the study combined high-throughput TCR immunosequencing, statistical association of individual TCRs with disease status, and machine learning. To study patterns of TCR occurrence, a later analysis re-analyzed previously published TCR beta repertoires from 666 donors and added high-resolution HLA genotyping. The later analysis used no new phenotypic data to find candidate immune exposures, relying instead on TCR beta sequences and their occurrence across donors. In an earlier analysis of several hundred of the donors, high-throughput TCR beta sequencing was used to judge whether each TCR beta V gene segment behaved as functional or pseudogenic. Alongside the repertoire data, information on donor age, sex, ethnicity and CMV serostatus was compiled. A later genetic analysis used genome-wide SNP genotypes for about 60% of the roughly 670 donors, treating that subset as a discovery cohort. Every discovery cohort repertoire had been produced on one sequencing platform. HLA typing covered class I and class II loci at four-digit resolution. Typing coverage differed by locus: A, B, C, DRB1 and DQB1 were typed in about 620-630 donors, DQA1 in roughly 500, DPA1 in some 610, and DPB1 in 450 to 480. Because of strong linkage in the cohort, roughly five DR-DQ haplotypes were treated as single units for association and clustering. Across around 400 genotyped donors of the cohort, an average of about 240,000 unique TCR beta nucleotide sequences per donor were sequenced, and 15% to 20% of those sequences were non-productive.

The cohort comprised several hundred healthy bone marrow donors. At the time of sampling, all cohort members were nominally healthy, though unrecorded immune exposures were likely present. The donor tested CMV seronegative and was one of the 352 seronegative cohort members. A peripheral blood sample was provided by each donor, and peripheral blood mononuclear cells were used for TCR beta sequencing. Genomic DNA extraction from the blood cell samples was performed with the Qiagen DNeasy Blood Extraction Kit. What the work shows at the level of the full study, not this receptor alone: A further reported finding was that TCR beta sequences accurately predicted the HLA-A and HLA-B alleles for most subjects in the first cohort. In both the original and validation cohorts, the classifier was reported to diagnose cytomegalovirus status with high specificity and sensitivity. Because the 87-base-pair reads could not distinguish some IMGT-functional V segments, including TRBV6-2 and TRBV6-3, those segments were excluded. Most TCR sequences were seen in very few donors, while some public TCRs were found in many individuals. When HLA alleles, especially DR and DQ, strongly co-occurred, TCR associations were difficult to assign to individual alleles. In a later genetic analysis, a missense DCLRE1C variant was associated with V-gene and J-gene trimming of TCR beta chains, and the association was replicated in an independent cohort. HLA typing was unavailable for some donors at each locus, so association tests used only the typed subset. In this cohort, only TCR beta chains were sequenced, and detectable features were limited by the absence of alpha or paired-chain data. In a later analysis, HLA-associated TCR beta chains were found to be more clonally expanded and to have lower generation probabilities than equally common non-associated chains. An earlier analysis of several hundred of the donors showed that most TCR beta V segments appeared in productive rearrangements either about 87% or about 30% of the time, which broadly matched IMGT annotations. In the study, 150 to 200 TCR beta chains were listed as associated with cytomegalovirus. In a later analysis, the rate of TCR association differed among HLA loci, with DRB1 alleles having the most associated TCRs and HLA-C alleles having the fewest. Compared with the approximately 720-donor mean, donors in an Asian-associated ancestry cluster had fewer N-insertions in productive TCRs, according to a later genetic analysis. A later analysis reported that several top co-occurrence clusters appeared linked to parvovirus B19, influenza, CMV and Epstein-Barr virus. In vitro tests confirmed that a few of the cytomegalovirus-associated TCR beta chains recognize cytomegalovirus antigens. Correlated functional status among segregating V segments might reflect linkage disequilibrium, but an unknown experimental factor could not be ruled out. The authors suggested that the approach could potentially be extended to other disease states and immunological phenotypes. Over 15 rarely observed V segments, including chromosome 9 orphons, were excluded from the earlier analysis of several hundred of the donors because counts were too low. Roughly uniform sequencing depth across donors was assumed in presence/absence analyses, although this assumption may not hold. In a later analysis, 16,951 TCR beta sequences were associated with specific HLA alleles at a false discovery rate of 0.05. A later analysis found that most CMV-associated TCR beta chains appeared HLA-restricted, with HLA associations seemingly driven largely by CMV exposure. For the cohort, immune exposure information was limited to CMV serostatus. A cluster of highly shared sequence variants was judged likely to be a technical artifact of the sequencing pipeline.

The germline V end is reduced by 0 bases and the J end by 1 base; junction bases left unmatched: 10. The germline V gene yields SGDLS for CDR1 and YYNGEE for CDR2. Its CDR3 holds 19 amino acids, cysteine through phenylalanine. Just the 57-base CDR3 DNA is kept, in frame starting at base 1. Input material: PBMCs. This clonotype was sampled from a woman in her fifties or sixties in good health and CMV-seronegative. Here the chain combines TRBV9 and TRBJ2-7, and TRBD2 matches 13 of the central bases. The CDR3 region reads CASSVGTGTSGKISYEQYF. The DNA sequence is given as TGTGCCAGCAGCGTAGGAACCGGGACTAGCGGGAAGATATCCTACGAGCAGTACTTC. The entire variable domain, with the stretches around the CDR3 drawn from the reference TRBV9 and TRBJ2-7 proteins, is DSGVTQTPKHLITATGQRVTLRCSPRSGDLSVYWYQQSLDQGLQFLIQYYNGEERAKGNILERFSAQQFPDLHSELNLSSLELGDSALYFCASSVGTGTSGKISYEQYFGPGTRLTVT.